This passage covers 2 T cell receptor beta chains from one sample sequenced in a study of technical replicates of blood from several donors. TCRdb keeps only in-frame clones here, not all; method: immunoSEQ multiplex PCR. The table includes about 90,000 clones, about 94% detected once. Material: T cells isolated from PBMCs. Receptors were obtained from a human donor in good health.

This rearrangement joins TRBV25-1 to TRBJ2-7, with unresolved D. Trimming took 0 bases from V and 2 from J, leaving 8 bases between them. CDR3 length equals 14 residues. CDR1 MGHDK and CDR2 SYGVNS come from the germline V gene. This CDR3 is CASSEYRNTYEQYF. CDR3 DNA: TGTGCCAGCAGTGAATACAGGAACACCTACGAGCAGTACTTC.

This chain links TRBV4-1 with TRBJ1-5, with TRBD1 as a possible D gene (5 bases). V lost 0 bases and J 5 bases, leaving 17 bases between the germline ends. In germline, CDR1 is MGHRA, CDR2 YSYEKL. CDR3 length: 17 residues. As DNA, the CDR3 is TGCGCCAGCAGCCAAGATTTGCGCAGGGCTGGGCATCAGCCCCAGCATTTT. Translation: CASSQDLRRAGHQPQHF.